This T cell receptor (beta chain) originates from a study of sequential checkpoint blockade in melanoma. Across the study: Patients were randomized 1:1 to nivolumab-then-ipilimumab or ipilimumab-then-nivolumab first-line.

Described treatment: randomized to nivolumab then ipilimumab (arm A) or the reverse (arm B). DNA-damaging chemotherapy had not been given to any patient beforehand. From thawed PBMCs, live CD3+CD8+ cells negative for CD19 and CD56 were sorted. The length of the CDR3 is 15 residues. Germline V CDR1 and CDR2: WSHSY, SAAADI. Trimming pared 2 bases from V and 4 bases from J, leaving 14 bases between. This clone is large by share. Clones were sequenced by immunoSEQ multiplex PCR, and TCRdb holds only the in-frame ones, with some missing. The repertoire holds 1,400 or so clones, with roughly 65% as singletons.

This TCR came from a human patient with melanoma. Some clones in this sample may be carry-over from other donors' samples. The sample here was CD8+ T cells sorted from blood (inferred from file names), taken from a patient given nivolumab and ipilimumab in sequence. The chain employs TRBV10-2 and TRBJ2-5; D is unresolved. The CDR3 region has the DNA TGCGCCAGCAGTGAGAGCCCCCCAAGCCCAGAGACCCAGTACTTC. Its protein product is CASSESPPSPETQYF.